The 29 T cell receptor beta chains reported below all come from one sample, sequenced in a study of T cells after yellow fever vaccination. TCRdb re-analysed the 5' RACE reads in MiXCR, keeping a single row per CDR3 protein. In the table there are under 250,000 distinct CDR3 sequences, 6.9% of which are singletons. The sequenced sample was CD4+ T cells sorted from PBMCs, obtained 15 days after the yellow fever booster vaccination. The receptors were sampled from a man aged 25 to 40 who received the YFV17D yellow fever vaccine.

This clonotype was counted at least ten times. This chain joins TRBV5-1 and TRBJ2-2; D not resolved. The CDR3 loop spans 14 amino acids. V was clipped by 4 bases and J by 6 bases, with 13 bases between them. Germline CDR1 and CDR2: SGHRS and YFSETQ. The CDR3 spells CASSAKQVPGELFF. The CDR3 nucleotides are TGCGCCAGCAGCGCGAAACAAGTCCCCGGGGAGCTGTTTTTT.

The chain carries TRBV5-6 and TRBJ1-4, with D unresolved. Germline values: CDR1 SGHDT, CDR2 YYEEEE. The CDR3 runs to 15 residues. V shed 2 bases and J shed 6 bases, with 14 bases lying between them. The CDR3 sequence is CASSLGGQIYEKLFF. The CDR3 DNA reads TGTGCCAGCAGCTTAGGAGGGCAGATCTATGAAAAACTGTTTTTT.

This clonotype was seen many times. The chain recombines TRBV7-2 with TRBJ2-7; 7 nucleotides align to TRBD2. Germline V gene sequence: CDR1 SGHTA, CDR2 FQGNSA. V lost 4 bases and J lost 6; bases outside the gene matches: 12. The CDR3 sequence is 15 residues long. Written as DNA, the CDR3 is TGTGCCAGCAGCTCACAAGGAGGTAGCGGGTTCGAGCAGTACTTC. Protein sequence: CASSSQGGSGFEQYF.

Of note for this clonotype: A read error may be the cause here, since a much bigger clone is one base away. The chain carries TRBV7-6 and TRBJ2-1, with 8 bases fitting TRBD1. This CDR3 region has 17 residues. Per germline, CDR1 SGHVS and CDR2 FNYEAQ. The CDR3 region has the DNA TGTGCCAGCAGCTTAACAACAGGGGGTAGCTCCTACTATGAGCAGTTCTTC. As protein: CASSLTTGGSSYYEQFF.

This clonotype came up a few times. This rearrangement joins TRBV25-1 to TRBJ2-7, with D perhaps TRBD2 (5 bases). Trimming cost V 2 bases and J 4 bases, with 9 bases left between them. The V gene's germline CDR1 is MGHDK and CDR2 SYGVNS. This CDR3 has 13 amino acids. The CDR3 DNA reads as TGTGCCAGCAGTGAAAGCGGAGTTTACGAGCAGTACTTC. This encodes CASSESGVYEQYF.

Of note for this clonotype: One end of the junction does not line up with germline, which may come from a read error. V is TRBV2 and J is TRBJ2-2, with 11 bases that match TRBD2. In germline, CDR1 is SNHLY, CDR2 FYNNEI. The CDR3 covers 17 residues. The CDR3 sequence: CASRGLAGGRRTGELSF. CDR3 sequence (DNA): TGTGCCAGCAGGGGGCTAGCGGGAGGCCGGCGCACCGGGGAGCTGTCTTTT. Supplemented by reference TRBV2 and TRBJ2-2, the full variable domain reads EPEVTQTPSHQVTQMGQEVILRCVPISNHLYFYWYRQILGQKVEFLVSFYNNEISEKSEIFDDQFSVERPDGSNFTLKIRSTKLEDSAMYFCASRGLAGGRRTGELSFGEGSRLTVL.

This clonotype was observed at least ten times. The genes are TRBV10-1 and TRBJ2-3; 8 nucleotides agree with TRBD2. Germline CDR1 WNHNN, CDR2 SYGVQD (reference sequence). V shed 5 bases, J shed 3 bases, and the junction held 7 bases outside the gene matches. The CDR3 spans 15 residues. CDR3 sequence reads: CASSPDGGRTDTQYF. In nucleotides, the CDR3 is TGCGCCAGCAGTCCCGATGGCGGGAGGACAGATACGCAGTATTTT.

There are many counts of this clonotype. This chain uses TRBV28 with TRBJ1-5; maybe TRBD1 (5 bases). This CDR3 is built from 12 residues. The V and J ends lost 7 bases and 7 bases respectively, with 11 bases between them. The germline V gene encodes CDR1 MDHEN and CDR2 SYDVKM. The CDR3 reads CASTLQGQPQHF. CDR3 bases: TGTGCCAGCACCCTTCAGGGCCAGCCCCAGCATTTT.

This clonotype was recorded many times. V gene TRBV11-2 combines with J gene TRBJ2-2; 10 bases fit TRBD2. The CDR3 has 19 amino acids. Trimming took 5 bases from V and 9 from J; bases not matched to a gene: 21. Germline-derived CDR1 and CDR2 are SGHAT and FQNNGV. CDR3 bases: TGTGCCAGCAGCCGGGTGGGACTAGCGCCCTCGTGGCGGGGAAGGGAGCTGTTTTTT. Its translation is CASSRVGLAPSWRGRELFF.

This clonotype was seen ten or more times. The V gene is TRBV7-2, the J gene TRBJ2-2, with TRBD1 matching over 8 bases. The ends lost 5 bases at V and 1 base at J; junction bases unmatched: 6. Germline-derived CDR1 and CDR2 are SGHTA and FQGNSA. The CDR3 is 16 amino acids. Written as DNA, the CDR3 is TGTGCCAGCAGCATAATAGGACAGGGGAACACCGGGGAGCTGTTTTTT. As protein: CASSIIGQGNTGELFF.

This clonotype has just a few counts. The chain couples TRBV6-2 or TRBV6-3 to TRBJ2-7; possible D gene TRBD1, 6 bases. The V gene's germline CDR1 is MNHEY and CDR2 SVGEGT. The V end lost 8 bases, the J end lost 6 bases, and 14 bases lay between the germline ends. This CDR3 has 12 amino acids. CDR3 coding DNA: TGTGCCAGCGGACAGAGGTTCCTCGAGCAGTACTTC. This codes for CASGQRFLEQYF.

The chain uses TRBV12-3 or TRBV12-4 and TRBJ2-4, with a tentative D call TRBD2 (5 bases). The V end lost 4 bases, the J end lost 10 bases, and 11 bases lay between the germline ends. CDR3 length equals 12 residues. As DNA, the CDR3 is TGTGCCAGCAGTTCCCTGGGCGGGATTCAGTACTTC. It encodes CASSSLGGIQYF.

This clonotype turned up a few times. The chain employs TRBV7-2 and TRBJ2-2; D is perhaps TRBD2 (6 bases). CDR1 is SGHTA and CDR2 is FQGNSA in the germline V gene. V was trimmed by 3 bases and J by 8 bases, leaving 22 bases between them. The CDR3 extends over 17 amino acids. CDR3 nucleotides: TGTGCCAGCAGCTTGGGAAGGGCCGGTGGGGCGGGAGGGGAGCTGTTTTTT. This encodes CASSLGRAGGAGGELFF.

The V call is TRBV4-2, the J call TRBJ2-7; a weak D match, TRBD2 (6 bases). This CDR3 is built from 17 residues. V was pared by 0 bases and J by 3 bases, with 18 bases between. Germline-derived CDR1 and CDR2 are LGHNA and YNFKEQ. CDR3 DNA: TGTGCCAGCAGCCAAGATGGGACTTACCTGAACCTCTACGAGCAGTACTTC. Translated: CASSQDGTYLNLYEQYF.

This rearrangement joins TRBV5-1 to TRBJ1-1; tentative D call: TRBD1 (5 bases). Germline-derived CDR1 and CDR2 are SGHRS and YFSETQ. The CDR3 length is 16 residues. V was cut by 0 bases and J by 1 base, with 13 bases left in between. DNA for the CDR3: TGCGCCAGCAGCTTGGCCGCAGGGAGCGGGAACACTGAAGCTTTCTTT. The encoded protein is CASSLAAGSGNTEAFF.

This clonotype was counted many times. The J gene is TRBJ2-5, the V gene TRBV5-1; 7 positions match TRBD1. CDR1 SGHRS and CDR2 YFSETQ come from the germline V gene. The V and J ends lost 0 bases and 4 bases, in that order; junction bases with no gene match: 9. The CDR3 totals 16 residues. In DNA, the CDR3 is TGCGCCAGCAGCTTGGGAGCGACAGGGTCAGTAGAGACCCAGTACTTC. Translation: CASSLGATGSVETQYF.

This clonotype was seen many times. The CDR3 coding sequence is TGTGCCAGCAGCCCCCGCCTCGGGGAGCTGTTTTTT. As protein: CASSPRLGELFF. This chain connects TRBV7-2 to TRBJ2-2; D not certain. This CDR3 spans 12 amino acids. Per germline, CDR1 SGHTA and CDR2 FQGNSA. The V end was cut by 5 bases, the J end by 7 bases, with 8 bases between.

Many counts were recorded for this clonotype. This rearrangement joins TRBV12-3 or TRBV12-4 to TRBJ1-1; 7 positions match TRBD1. Trimming cost V 6 bases and J 11 bases; bases outside gene matches: 6. The length of the CDR3 is 11 residues. CDR3 residues: CASRQTGNAFF. CDR3 coding DNA: TGTGCCAGCAGACAGACAGGGAACGCTTTCTTT.

The chain couples TRBV14 to TRBJ2-1, with 7 bases identical to TRBD2. V shed 1 base, J shed 7 bases, and the junction held 10 bases outside the gene matches. The germline CDR1 and CDR2 sequences are SGHDN and FVKESK. This CDR3 is built from 16 residues. The DNA for the CDR3 is TGTGCCAGCAGCCAAGGTGCGCTAGCGGTGGGAAATGAGCAGTTCTTC. Encoded protein: CASSQGALAVGNEQFF. The whole variable domain, filled in from reference TRBV14 and TRBJ2-1, reads EAGVTQFPSHSVIEKGQTVTLRCDPISGHDNLYWYRRVMGKEIKFLLHFVKESKQDESGMPNNRFLAERTGGTYSTLKVQPAELEDSGVYFCASSQGALAVGNEQFFGPGTRLTVL.

V is TRBV20-1 and J is TRBJ2-1, with 10 bases that match TRBD2. Germline CDR1 and CDR2: DFQATT and SNEGSKA (reference sequence). V gave up 6 bases and J gave up 12 bases; unmatched junction bases: 14. The CDR3 contains 14 residues. CDR3 amino acids: CSAIAGGRTWGQFF. The CDR3 region has the DNA TGCAGTGCCATAGCGGGAGGCAGAACGTGGGGGCAGTTCTTC.

This clonotype has more than one count but fewer than ten. This chain links TRBV28 with TRBJ2-1, with D perhaps TRBD1 or TRBD2 (5 bases each). This CDR3 contains 14 residues. Germline lookup yields CDR1 MDHEN and CDR2 SYDVKM. The ends were cut back, 1 base at V and 7 bases at J, with 11 bases in the middle. Here the CDR3 reads CASSLSGLGNEQFF. CDR3 sequence (DNA): TGTGCCAGCAGTTTATCGGGGCTTGGGAATGAGCAGTTCTTC.

The chain couples TRBV30 to TRBJ2-1; 8 nucleotides agree with TRBD2. The CDR3 length is 15 residues. V was clipped by 0 bases and J by 3 bases; unmatched bases: 4. CDR1 is GTSNPN, CDR2 SVGIG, per germline (reference sequence). CDR3 nucleotide sequence: TGTGCCTGGAGTGTAGGAGCGGGAGTCTACAATGAGCAGTTCTTC. This codes for CAWSVGAGVYNEQFF.

The chain employs TRBV30 and TRBJ1-3; TRBD1 might be the D (6 bases). The CDR3 sequence is 14 residues long. Germline CDR1 GTSNPN, CDR2 SVGIG (reference sequence). Trimming shortened V by 4 bases and J by 4 bases, and 14 bases separated the two germline ends. CDR3 nucleotide sequence: TGTGCCTGGAAAACAGGGCGAGGGGGAAACACCATATATTTT. This codes for CAWKTGRGGNTIYF.

There are a few counts of this clonotype. The rearrangement uses TRBV29-1 and TRBJ2-7; the D gene could be TRBD1 or TRBD2 (6 bases each). V lost 7 bases and J 5 bases, leaving 15 bases between the germline ends. Germline V gives CDR1 SQVTM, CDR2 ANQGSEA. The CDR3 totals 12 residues. The CDR3 reads CSAAPGGDEQYF. In DNA, the CDR3 is TGCAGCGCCGCACCCGGGGGCGACGAGCAGTACTTC.

To note about this clonotype: This could be a read error, since a much larger clone is one nucleotide away. The chain links TRBV5-1 to TRBJ2-2; 8 positions agree with TRBD2. V dropped 4 bases and J dropped 1; count of bases not matched to a gene: 6. CDR1 and CDR2 from the germline V gene are SGHRS and YFSETQ. This CDR3 region has 16 residues. The CDR3 bases are TGCGCCAGCAGCCTGGGACTAGTGGTGAACACCGGGGAGCTGTTTTTT. This translates into CASSLGLVVNTGELFF. The entire variable domain, with the rest obtained from reference TRBV5-1 and TRBJ2-2, is as follows: KAGVTQTPRYLIKTRGQQVTLSCSPISGHRSVSWYQQTPGQGLQFLFEYFSETQRNKGNFPGRFSGRQFSNSRSEMNVSTLELGDSALYLCASSLGLVVNTGELFFGEGSRLTVL.

The CDR3 protein is CASSSWGNDKLLFF. CDR3 coding DNA: TGTGCCAGCAGTTCATGGGGTAATGATAAACTACTGTTTTTT. The chain combines TRBV27 with TRBJ1-4; D not resolved. Trimming took off 4 bases at V and 13 bases at J, with 19 bases between the two ends. In germline, CDR1 is MNHEY, CDR2 SMNVEV (reference sequence). The CDR3 runs 14 residues.

This chain uses TRBV4-3 with TRBJ2-3, with 8 bases identical to TRBD2. Germline CDR1 LGHNA, CDR2 YSLEER. The J segment lost 6 bases and the V segment lost 0 bases, leaving 5 bases of the junction unmatched. The CDR3 runs to 15 residues. This chain's CDR3 is CASSQESGGWDTQYF. The CDR3 DNA sequence: TGCGCCAGCAGCCAAGAGAGCGGGGGTTGGGATACGCAGTATTTT.

This clonotype was counted ten times or more. This chain uses TRBV11-1 with TRBJ2-1; D is possibly TRBD2 (6 bases). Germline CDR1 SGHAT, CDR2 FQDESV (reference sequence). The CDR3 is 14 amino acids. V was cut by 2 bases and J by 6 bases, with 11 bases left in between. CDR3 sequence: CASSLSGASNEQFF. CDR3 DNA sequence: TGTGCCAGCAGCTTATCGGGAGCGAGCAATGAGCAGTTCTTC.

Note on this clonotype: Being one base from a much bigger clone, this may be a read error. The chain carries TRBV7-9 and TRBJ2-2; a weak D match, TRBD1 (6 bases). Germline V gives CDR1 SEHNR, CDR2 FQNEAQ (reference sequence). Trimming left V 5 bases short and J 5 bases short, with 12 bases between. The CDR3 loop spans 14 amino acids. In DNA form, the CDR3 reads TGTGCCAGCAGCATCCGACAGGCGACCGGGGAGCTGTTTTTT. Its translation is CASSIRQATGELFF.